Each of the 2 T cell receptor beta chains below was sequenced from the same sample in a study of blood T cells in healthy people across ages. Primers used in a second PCR of about 7 to 11 cycles were a sample-barcoded 5' primer and a J-beta primer mix. TCRdb independently ran MiXCR on the 5' RACE reads; one entry per CDR3 protein. The repertoire holds around 650,000 distinct CDR3 sequences, with around 43% as singletons. The sequenced sample was blood. The source of these receptors is a man older than 75 in good health.

The chain employs TRBV7-2 and TRBJ2-1; 10 positions agree with TRBD2. V was clipped by 5 bases and J by 10 bases; unmatched bases: 11. CDR1 SGHTA and CDR2 FQGNSA come from the germline V gene. The CDR3 extends over 15 amino acids. CDR3 bases: TGTGCCAGCAGCCCGCGGGGACTAGCGACGCAAGAGCAGTTCTTC. It specifies CASSPRGLATQEQFF.

V and J are TRBV6-2 or TRBV6-3 and TRBJ2-7; D is possibly TRBD1 or TRBD2 (5 bases each). Germline V lookup: CDR1 MNHEY, CDR2 SVGEGT. The CDR3 loop spans 17 amino acids. Trimming removed 1 base at V and 4 bases at J, with 20 bases between. CDR3 sequence reads: CASSYFPTGTKIYEQYF. Here the CDR3 DNA reads TGTGCCAGCAGTTACTTTCCCACCGGGACCAAGATATACGAGCAGTACTTC.